Listed below are T cell receptor beta chains from one sample, sequenced in a study of blood T cell repertoires in COVID-19. Produced via immunoSEQ multiplex PCR; TCRdb's table is partial and in-frame only. The repertoire includes about 200,000 clones, about 90% of them detected once, and around 8.9% sits in the top ten. Sequencing used PBMCs or T cells enriched from blood (not recorded which). The origin of the receptors is a woman aged 18 to 35 who had recovered from COVID-19. Each CDR3 is given with its conserved first and last residue. The D gene is left open where the match is weak. Some rows have no size entry. The others give once, few or many, or a class for an expanded clone.

j_gene | abundance | d_gene | v_gene | CDR3nt | CDR3aa
TRBJ2-7 | . | TRBD1 | TRBV7-9 | TGTGCCAGCAGCGGGACAGCGAGCTCCTACGAGCAGTACTTC | CASSGTASSYEQYF
TRBJ1-2 | . | . | TRBV4-2 | TGTGCCAGCAGCCAAGCACCTCCCCTGGAGTCGGGCTACACCTTC | CASSQAPPLESGYTF
TRBJ2-5 | . | TRBD1 | TRBV19 | TGTGCCAGTAGTGACCCCGGGACAGAACAAGAGACCCAGTACTTC | CASSDPGTEQETQYF
TRBJ2-7 | . | TRBD2 | TRBV5-3 | TGTGCCAGAAGCAGTAGTAGCGGGGTCACCTACGAGCAGTACTTC | CARSSSSGVTYEQYF
TRBJ1-2 | . | TRBD1 | TRBV6-5 | TGTGCCAGCAGTCCTAGACAGGGCGGCTACACCTTC | CASSPRQGGYTF
TRBJ2-1 | . | TRBD1 | TRBV6-5 | TGTGCCAGCAGTCAACGACAGGGTGGCTACAATGAGCAGTTCTTC | CASSQRQGGYNEQFF
TRBJ1-5 | once | . | TRBV27 | TGTGCCAGCAGTAACCAGGCGGAGGGGCGAAGCAATCAGCCCCAGCATTTT | CASSNQAEGRSNQPQHF
TRBJ2-1 | . | TRBD1 | TRBV14 | TGTGCCAGCAGCCATCGATCCCTCACAGGGGGCATAGGGTACAATGAGCAGTTCTTC | CASSHRSLTGGIGYNEQFF
TRBJ2-1 | few | TRBD2 | TRBV5-1 | TGCGCCAGCAGCTTGGAGGTTAGCGGGGGGGCAAGGGAGCAGTTCTTC | CASSLEVSGGAREQFF
TRBJ1-6 | . | TRBD1 | TRBV5-6 | TGTGCCAGCAGCTTTCTTGCGACAGGGACAAATTCACCCCTCCACTTT | CASSFLATGTNSPLHF
TRBJ1-6 | . | TRBD1 | TRBV19 | TGTGCCGCCTGCGAGTCGGGACAGCAAAATTCACCCCTCCACTTT | CAACESGQQNSPLHF
TRBJ1-1 | . | . | TRBV5-5 | TGTGCCAGCAGCACCAGCACGGCCCAAGGAGGGGTGACCACTGAAGCTTTCTTT | CASSTSTAQGGVTTEAFF
TRBJ2-3 | . | TRBD1 | TRBV3-1/TRBV3-2 | TGTGCCAGCAGCCAAGATCAGGGACAGCCCACAGATACGCAGTATTTT | CASSQDQGQPTDTQYF
TRBJ1-1 | . | . | TRBV29-1 | TGCAGCGTTCGCAGCACAGGGAAGGGCACTGAAGCTTTCTTT | CSVRSTGKGTEAFF
TRBJ2-2 | . | TRBD1 | TRBV11-3 | TGTGCCAGCAGCTCGCCGGGACAGGGGAAAGTCGGGGAGCTGTTTTTT | CASSSPGQGKVGELFF
TRBJ2-7 | . | TRBD1 | TRBV30 | TGTGCCCGAGACCACAGGGGCGGCGAGCAGTACTTC | CARDHRGGEQYF
TRBJ1-2 | . | . | TRBV18 | TGTGCCAGCTCACCACCGCAGTCAGGGTTAGGATATGGCTACACCTTC | CASSPPQSGLGYGYTF
TRBJ2-2 | . | TRBD1 | TRBV5-1 | TGCGCCAGTAACCCCGGGACAGGTCGATCGGAGGGGACGATCGGGGAGCTGTTTTTT | CASNPGTGRSEGTIGELFF
TRBJ1-4 | . | TRBD1 | TRBV7-9 | TGTGCCAGCAGCTTGGGGGACAGGGGCAATAATGAAAAACTGTTTTTT | CASSLGDRGNNEKLFF
TRBJ1-2 | once | . | TRBV30 | TGTGCCTGTGAGGGGGTTTATGGCTACACCTTC | CACEGVYGYTF
TRBJ1-1 | . | TRBD1 | TRBV3-1/TRBV3-2 | TGTGCCAGCAGCCTAAGAGGGACAGGACATGACACTGAAGCTTTCTTT | CASSLRGTGHDTEAFF
TRBJ1-1 | . | TRBD1 | TRBV30 | TGTGCCTGGAGTGCTCAAAAGGACAGGGAAGCTTTCTTT | CAWSAQKDREAFF
TRBJ1-2 | . | . | TRBV19 | TGTGCCAGTAGTATATCCCAGACAGTGAAGGTCGATGGCTACACCTTC | CASSISQTVKVDGYTF
TRBJ1-6 | . | . | TRBV30 | TGTGCCTGGAGTGGGCTGCTGAATTCACCCCTCCACTTT | CAWSGLLNSPLHF
TRBJ2-1 | . | . | TRBV25-1 | TGTGCCAGCAGTGAACTGGGGGGCAATGAGCAGTTCTTC | CASSELGGNEQFF
TRBJ1-6 | . | . | TRBV3-1/TRBV3-2 | TGTGCCAGCACCCAGGACGGGACCTATAATTCACCCCTCCACTTT | CASTQDGTYNSPLHF
TRBJ2-5 | . | TRBD1 | TRBV3-1/TRBV3-2 | TGTGCCAGCAGCCAAGAGGGACAGGGGAAAGAGACCCAGTACTTC | CASSQEGQGKETQYF
TRBJ2-7 | . | TRBD1 | TRBV7-9 | TGTGCCAGCAGCCCAGGGACAGGGGGGGACTTGCTCGAGCAGTACTTC | CASSPGTGGDLLEQYF
TRBJ2-7 | . | . | TRBV19 | TGTGCCAGTTCGGACGGGAGCTCCTACGAGCAGTACTTC | CASSDGSSYEQYF
TRBJ2-5 | . | . | TRBV7-2 | TGTGCCAGCAGCTTCGACGGACAGAGACAAGAGACCCAGTACTTC | CASSFDGQRQETQYF
TRBJ2-7 | . | . | TRBV7-9 | TGTGCCAGCAGCTCCGACAGGCGACCTACCTACGAGCAGTACTTC | CASSSDRRPTYEQYF
TRBJ2-5 | . | TRBD1 | TRBV7-9 | TGTGCCAGCAGCCCCGGGACAGGGGGACTAGAGACCCAGTACTTC | CASSPGTGGLETQYF
TRBJ2-6 | . | . | TRBV28 | TGTGCCAGCAGTGTGAGCTCTGGGGCCAACGTCCTGACTTTC | CASSVSSGANVLTF
TRBJ1-2 | . | TRBD1 | TRBV5-8 | TGTGCCAGCAGCTTGGGAGGACAGGGGGAGGGCTACACCTTC | CASSLGGQGEGYTF
TRBJ2-5 | . | TRBD2 | TRBV9 | TGTGCCAGCAGCGTAGGGGGGCTAGCGGGGAAAGAGACCCAGTACTTC | CASSVGGLAGKETQYF
TRBJ1-5 | . | TRBD1 | TRBV19 | TGTGCCAGTAGTCCGCGCCGGGACAGGGTGGTCCAGCCCCAGCATTTT | CASSPRRDRVVQPQHF
TRBJ2-7 | once | TRBD1 | TRBV28 | TGTGCCAGCAGTCCCGACAGGGGTTTATACGAGCAGTACTTC | CASSPDRGLYEQYF
TRBJ2-3 | . | . | TRBV6-2/TRBV6-3 | TGTGCCAGCAGTTACCGCCCCCGGGGTGCGAGCACAGATACGCAGTATTTT | CASSYRPRGASTDTQYF
TRBJ2-2 | . | TRBD1 | TRBV9 | TGTGCCAGCGCGGGACAGGGGGCGATAACCGGGGAGCTGTTTTTT | CASAGQGAITGELFF
TRBJ2-2 | . | . | TRBV19 | TGTGCCAGTAGTATGCCCCAAGGGGTGTACACCGGGGAGCTGTTTTTT | CASSMPQGVYTGELFF
TRBJ2-1 | few | TRBD1 | TRBV7-9 | TGTGCCAGCAGGACAGGGGGCGACAACAATGAGCAGTTCTTC | CASRTGGDNNEQFF
TRBJ1-2 | . | . | TRBV3-1/TRBV3-2 | TGTGCCAGCAGCCAAGATGGGGCGGCCGGATATGGCTACACCTTC | CASSQDGAAGYGYTF
TRBJ2-1 | . | TRBD1 | TRBV19 | TGTGCCAGTAGTCCACAGGGGGCGTTCTACAATGAGCAGTTCTTC | CASSPQGAFYNEQFF
TRBJ1-1 | . | . | TRBV3-1/TRBV3-2 | TGTGCCAGCAGCCAAGTGGGCAGAATGAACACTGAAGCTTTCTTT | CASSQVGRMNTEAFF
TRBJ2-3 | . | TRBD1 | TRBV5-1 | TGCGCCAGCAACCCGGACAGGGCGACAGATACGCAGTATTTT | CASNPDRATDTQYF
TRBJ1-1 | . | TRBD1 | TRBV7-9 | TGTGCCAGCAGGCGGACCGGGACAGGGGGCACTGAAGCTTTCTTT | CASRRTGTGGTEAFF
TRBJ2-5 | . | . | TRBV18 | TGTGCCAGCTCACCCCTCCAAGAGACCCAGTACTTC | CASSPLQETQYF
TRBJ2-1 | . | . | TRBV6-5 | TGTGCCAGTCGGGGGGCAGCCGGCTACAATGAGCAGTTCTTC | CASRGAAGYNEQFF